The 3 T cell receptor beta chains presented below share a single source sample, sequenced in a study of shared clonotypes between healthy human individuals. TCRdb's table, derived via immunoSEQ multiplex PCR, lists solely in-frame clones and lacks some. This sample has over a million clones, with around three quarters found just once. The sequenced sample consisted of memory CD4+ T cells from PBMCs. Subset: CD45RA-negative fraction. Receptors originate from a man between 18 and 29 years old in good health. Some clones in this sample may be carry-over from other donors' samples.

The V call is TRBV4-1, the J call TRBJ1-5; no clear D gene. CDR1 MGHRA and CDR2 YSYEKL come from the germline V gene. The CDR3 totals 14 residues. V lost 2 bases to trimming and J lost 0 bases, with 5 bases between them. The CDR3 DNA reads TGCGCCAGCAGCCAATACAGTAGCAATCAGCCCCAGCATTTT. Residues: CASSQYSSNQPQHF.

The J gene is TRBJ1-1, the V gene TRBV12-5; D may be TRBD1 (6 bases). The CDR3 is made up of 13 amino acids. V dropped 7 bases and J dropped 1 base, with 10 bases sitting between them. The V gene's germline CDR1 is LGHNT and CDR2 FRNRAP. The CDR3 nucleotides read TGTGCTAGTGCACTGACAGGGAACACTGAAGCTTTCTTT. Its protein is CASALTGNTEAFF.

The J gene is TRBJ2-2, the V gene TRBV4-2; 10 positions agree with TRBD2. Unmatched junction bases numbered 1, after V lost 3 bases and J lost 3 bases. This CDR3 spans 15 amino acids. Germline CDR1 LGHNA, CDR2 YNFKEQ. CDR3 sequence: CASSHLAGDTGELFF. The CDR3 DNA sequence: TGTGCCAGCAGCCATCTAGCGGGAGACACCGGGGAGCTGTTTTTT.